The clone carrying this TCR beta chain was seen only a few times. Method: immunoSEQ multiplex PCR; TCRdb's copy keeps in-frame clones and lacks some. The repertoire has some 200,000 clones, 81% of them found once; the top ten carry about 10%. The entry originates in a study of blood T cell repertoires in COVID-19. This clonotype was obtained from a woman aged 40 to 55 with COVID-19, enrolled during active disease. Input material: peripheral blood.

The chain's CDR3 is CASSPATKRGVNEQFF. CDR3 nucleotides: TGTGCCAGCTCACCAGCAACTAAGCGGGGGGTTAATGAGCAGTTCTTC. J is TRBJ2-1 and V is TRBV18; 9 bases fit TRBD2. V dropped 2 bases and J dropped 7; count of bases not matched to a gene: 9. Germline V CDR1 and CDR2: KGHSH, LQKENI. The CDR3 runs to 16 residues.